Following are 2 T cell receptor beta chains from one sample sequenced in a study of early T cells in non-severe SARS-CoV-2 infection (dated by TCRdb to the early 2020s). Library method: 5' RACE. Sequencing relied on a NextSeq 500. Clones were called with MiXCR by TCRdb after fastp trimmed the public reads at Q25, and only in-frame beta chains were retained. Every entry covers one CDR3 protein and lists the most common genes and DNA from its rows. In all, the sample holds some 27,000 distinct CDR3 sequences, and about 4.6% of those were seen once. In total, the top ten clones hold 12% of the sample. Sequencing was carried out using whole blood. The receptors stem from an adult who was a healthcare worker with PCR-confirmed SARS-CoV-2 infection or an uninfected control (not recorded which).

This clonotype was counted many times. This chain uses TRBV28 with TRBJ1-1, with 7 bases identical to TRBD1. V gave up 2 bases and J gave up 1 base; unmatched junction bases: 4. The germline V gene encodes CDR1 MDHEN and CDR2 SYDVKM. The CDR3 contains 15 residues. The CDR3 sequence: CASSLSQGGNTEAFF. The CDR3 nucleotides are TGTGCCAGCAGTTTAAGTCAGGGGGGGAACACTGAAGCTTTCTTT.

This clonotype was found many times. The chain carries TRBV2 and TRBJ1-4, with TRBD1 identical over 9 bases. V shed 6 bases, J shed 6 bases, and the junction held 2 bases outside the gene matches. The germline CDR1 and CDR2 sequences are SNHLY and FYNNEI. CDR3 size: 13 residues. The CDR3 DNA reads as TGTGCCAGCAGACAGGGGGCCTATGAAAAACTGTTTTTT. Translated, it gives CASRQGAYEKLFF.